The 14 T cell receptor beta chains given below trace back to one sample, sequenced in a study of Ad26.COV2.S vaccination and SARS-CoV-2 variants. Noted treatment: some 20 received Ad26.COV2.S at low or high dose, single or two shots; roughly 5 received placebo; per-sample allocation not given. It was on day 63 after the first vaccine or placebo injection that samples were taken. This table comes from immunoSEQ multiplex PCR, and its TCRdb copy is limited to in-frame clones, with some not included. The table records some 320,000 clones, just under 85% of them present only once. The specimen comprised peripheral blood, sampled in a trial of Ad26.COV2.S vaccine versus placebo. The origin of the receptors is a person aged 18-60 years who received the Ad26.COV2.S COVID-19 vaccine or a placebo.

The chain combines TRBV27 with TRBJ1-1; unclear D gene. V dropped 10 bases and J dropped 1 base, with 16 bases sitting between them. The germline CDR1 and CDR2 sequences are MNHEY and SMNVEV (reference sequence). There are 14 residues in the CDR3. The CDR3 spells CATRPPGKNTEAFF. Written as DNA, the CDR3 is TGTGCCACCCGCCCGCCGGGGAAGAACACTGAAGCTTTCTTT.

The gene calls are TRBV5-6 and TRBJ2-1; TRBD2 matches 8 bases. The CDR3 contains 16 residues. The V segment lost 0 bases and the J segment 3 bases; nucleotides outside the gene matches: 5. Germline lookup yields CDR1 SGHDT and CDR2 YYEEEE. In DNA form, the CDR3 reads TGTGCCAGCAGCTTGGCCGGAGCGGGGGACTACAATGAGCAGTTCTTC. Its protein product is CASSLAGAGDYNEQFF.

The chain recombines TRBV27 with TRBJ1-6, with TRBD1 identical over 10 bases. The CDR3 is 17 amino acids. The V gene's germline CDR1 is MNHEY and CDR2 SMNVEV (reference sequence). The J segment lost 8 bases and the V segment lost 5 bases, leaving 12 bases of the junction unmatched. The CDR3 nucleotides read TGTGCCAGCAGTCGGACAGGGGGAGCCAAGAGGGATTCACCCCTCCACTTT. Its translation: CASSRTGGAKRDSPLHF.

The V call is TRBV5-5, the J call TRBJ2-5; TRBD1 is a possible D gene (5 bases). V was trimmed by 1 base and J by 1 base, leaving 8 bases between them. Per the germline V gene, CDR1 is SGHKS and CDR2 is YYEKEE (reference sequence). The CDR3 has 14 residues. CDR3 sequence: CASSLLGPQETQYF. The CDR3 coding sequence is TGTGCCAGCAGCTTGCTGGGGCCCCAAGAGACCCAGTACTTC.

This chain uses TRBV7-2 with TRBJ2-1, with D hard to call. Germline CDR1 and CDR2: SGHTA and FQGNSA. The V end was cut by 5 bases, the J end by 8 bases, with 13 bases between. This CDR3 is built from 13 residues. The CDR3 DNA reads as TGTGCCAGCAGCCCCCCCCCGGTTGATGAGCAGTTCTTC. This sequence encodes CASSPPPVDEQFF.

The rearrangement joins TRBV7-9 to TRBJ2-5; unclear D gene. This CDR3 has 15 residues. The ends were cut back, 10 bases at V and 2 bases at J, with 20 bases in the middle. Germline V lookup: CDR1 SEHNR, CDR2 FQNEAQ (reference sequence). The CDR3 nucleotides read TGTGCCATCCCACATAGGGCAGGTAATCAAGAGACCCAGTACTTC. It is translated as CAIPHRAGNQETQYF.

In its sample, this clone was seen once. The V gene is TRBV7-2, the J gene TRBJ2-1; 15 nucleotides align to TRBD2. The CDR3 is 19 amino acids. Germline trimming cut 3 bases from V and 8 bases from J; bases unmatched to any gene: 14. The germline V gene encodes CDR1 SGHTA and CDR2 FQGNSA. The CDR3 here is CASSFQDGLAGGPWDEQFF. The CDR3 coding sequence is TGTGCCAGCAGCTTTCAAGATGGACTAGCGGGGGGGCCATGGGATGAGCAGTTCTTC.

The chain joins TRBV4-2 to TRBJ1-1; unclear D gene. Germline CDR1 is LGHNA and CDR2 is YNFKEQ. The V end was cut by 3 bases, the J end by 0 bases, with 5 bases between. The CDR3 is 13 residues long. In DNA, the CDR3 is TGTGCCAGCAGCCAGCAGGTGAACACTGAAGCTTTCTTT. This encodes CASSQQVNTEAFF.

CDR3 in DNA: TGTGCCAGCAGCTCAGCGGGGGGGCCTGAGCAGTTCTTC. It is translated as CASSSAGGPEQFF. This chain connects TRBV12-3 or TRBV12-4 to TRBJ2-1, with 10 bases fitting TRBD2. Losses at the gene ends were 6 bases for V and 9 bases for J; bases not matched to a gene: 5. This CDR3 is built from 13 residues.

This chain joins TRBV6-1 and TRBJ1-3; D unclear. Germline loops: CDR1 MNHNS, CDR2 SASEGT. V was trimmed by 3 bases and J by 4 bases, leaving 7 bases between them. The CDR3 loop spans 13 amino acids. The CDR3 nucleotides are TGTGCCAGCAGTGATATAGGAGGAAACACCATATATTTT. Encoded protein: CASSDIGGNTIYF.

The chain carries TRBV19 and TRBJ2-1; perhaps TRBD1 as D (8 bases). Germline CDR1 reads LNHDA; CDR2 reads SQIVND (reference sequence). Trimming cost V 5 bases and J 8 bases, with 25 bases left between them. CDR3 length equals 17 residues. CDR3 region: CASSEAGTGIRLDEQFF. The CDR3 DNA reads TGTGCCAGTAGTGAAGCGGGGACAGGCATTCGTCTCGATGAGCAGTTCTTC.

The CDR3 DNA follows: TGTGCCAGCAGTTCCTCGACGCTGGTGGGCTATGGCTACACCTTC. It specifies CASSSSTLVGYGYTF. V usage is TRBV27 and J usage is TRBJ1-2; no firm D call. V lost 4 bases to trimming and J lost 4 bases, with 16 bases between them. The CDR3 covers 15 residues. Germline V CDR1 and CDR2: MNHEY, SMNVEV (reference sequence).

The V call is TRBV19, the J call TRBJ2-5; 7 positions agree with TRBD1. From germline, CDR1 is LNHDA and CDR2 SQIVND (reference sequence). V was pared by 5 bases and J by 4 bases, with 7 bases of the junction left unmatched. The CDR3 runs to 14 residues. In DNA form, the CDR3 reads TGTGCCAGTAGTCCCCGCGCAGGGGGAGAGACCCAGTACTTC. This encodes CASSPRAGGETQYF.

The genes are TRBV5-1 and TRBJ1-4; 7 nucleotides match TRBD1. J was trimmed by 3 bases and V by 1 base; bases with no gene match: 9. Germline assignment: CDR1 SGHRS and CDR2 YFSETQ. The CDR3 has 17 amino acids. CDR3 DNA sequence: TGCGCCAGCAGCTTGAAAGGGGGCGCCCAGTCTAATGAAAAACTGTTTTTT. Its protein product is CASSLKGGAQSNEKLFF.